The entry below describes one T cell receptor (beta chain). This sample stems from a study of spatial heterogeneity in lung cancer. From the 5' RACE reads, TCRdb called clonotypes with MiXCR, one entry per CDR3 protein. The repertoire holds about 80,000 distinct CDR3 sequences, with about 7.8% as singletons. The sample's time point: sample taken at primary tumor resection. The donors, fewer than 90 patients with untreated early-stage non-small cell lung cancer, provided the samples. Without sorting, whole RNA was sequenced from tumor, nontumor lung or frozen PBMC. Trimming shortened V by 2 bases and J by 7 bases, and 14 bases separated the two germline ends. Germline loops: CDR1 KGHDR, CDR2 SFDVKD. This CDR3 spans 15 amino acids.

This TCR came from a male donor with early-stage non-small cell lung cancer. The chain recombines TRBV24-1 with TRBJ2-1; a possible D gene is TRBD2 (5 bases). Sequences were derived from PBMCs, sampled at surgery. CDR3 sequence reads: CATSDSEGVKNEQFF. CDR3 nucleotide sequence: TGTGCCACCAGTGATTCAGAGGGAGTCAAAAATGAGCAGTTCTTC.